These 6 T cell receptor beta chains were all obtained from the same sample, sequenced in a study of Ad26.COV2.S vaccination and SARS-CoV-2 variants. Profiled with immunoSEQ multiplex PCR; TCRdb holds only in-frame clones, not every one. This repertoire shows fewer than 150,000 clones, approximately 90% found once; its top ten account for 5%. Sequenced here: peripheral blood, sampled after recovery from COVID-19. These receptors all come from a human donor who had recovered from COVID-19.

The J gene is TRBJ2-5, the V gene TRBV27; TRBD2 might be the D (6 bases). Germline CDR1 reads MNHEY; CDR2 reads SMNVEV (reference sequence). The CDR3 is made up of 14 amino acids. Trimming cost V 2 bases and J 5 bases, with 12 bases left between them. As DNA, the CDR3 is TGTGCCAGCAGTTTAATTCCGGGGGAGGAGACCCAGTACTTC. Its translation: CASSLIPGEETQYF.

The chain combines TRBV27 with TRBJ1-6, with 8 positions matching TRBD1. Germline assignment: CDR1 MNHEY and CDR2 SMNVEV (reference sequence). V lost 5 bases and J lost 0; bases outside the gene matches: 12. The CDR3 consists of 19 residues. DNA for the CDR3: TGTGCCAGCAGTGCGGGACAGGAGTTGATGGGCTCCTATAATTCACCCCTCCACTTT. It yields the protein CASSAGQELMGSYNSPLHF.

This chain uses TRBV9 with TRBJ1-1, with D unresolved. There are 13 residues in the CDR3. With 3 bases removed from V and 1 base from J, the gap between germline ends came to 7 bases. Per germline, CDR1 SGDLS and CDR2 YYNGEE. The CDR3 loop is CASSDSGNTEAFF. CDR3 nucleotides: TGTGCCAGCAGCGATTCCGGGAACACTGAAGCTTTCTTT.

The J gene is TRBJ1-2, the V gene TRBV6-5; D is unclear. V lost 8 bases to trimming and J lost 7 bases, with 17 bases between them. CDR3 length: 13 residues. Looked up from germline, CDR1 is MNHEY and CDR2 is SVGAGI. The CDR3 DNA is TGTGCCAGCCAAAACCCACCACACCTTGGCTACACCTTC. It yields the protein CASQNPPHLGYTF.

The CDR3: CASSFGSNEQFF. The CDR3 region has the DNA TGTGCCAGCAGCTTCGGCAGCAATGAGCAGTTCTTC. V and J are TRBV27 and TRBJ2-1; D is uncertain. The germline V gene has CDR1 MNHEY and CDR2 SMNVEV (reference sequence). CDR3 length: 12 residues. Between the trimmed V and J ends, which lost 6 bases and 6 bases, there was a span of 9 bases.

This chain links TRBV4-1 with TRBJ1-6; D ambiguous. Trimming cost V 1 base and J 4 bases, with 11 bases left between them. CDR1 is MGHRA, CDR2 YSYEKL, per germline. The CDR3 spans 16 residues. CDR3 DNA sequence: TGCGCCAGCAGCCAAGGGTGGGAAAATTATAATTCACCCCTCCACTTT. Translated: CASSQGWENYNSPLHF.